Presented here are 9 T cell receptor beta chains from one specimen sequenced in a study of cytomegalovirus exposure and HLA in healthy donors. PCR amplification relied on 60 Vbeta primers (plus 13 Jbeta primers). The repertoire was sequenced with immunoSEQ multiplex PCR; TCRdb's copy has only in-frame clones and lacks some. The table shows 210,000 or so clones, with around 85% occurring only once. The sample consisted of PBMCs. The source of these receptors is a girl aged 2 to 9 in good health and CMV-seronegative.

This chain joins TRBV27 and TRBJ2-7, with TRBD2 matching 7 bases. Looked up from germline, CDR1 is MNHEY and CDR2 is SMNVEV (reference sequence). The junction had 5 bases not matched to a gene; V was cut back by 6 bases and J by 3 bases. CDR3 length: 13 amino acids. DNA of the CDR3: TGTGCCAGCAGAATGGGAGGGATCTACGAGCAGTACTTC. Protein sequence: CASRMGGIYEQYF.

The chain carries TRBV29-1 and TRBJ2-7; possibly TRBD1 for D (5 bases). The CDR3 contains 13 residues. Germline loops: CDR1 SQVTM, CDR2 ANQGSEA. CDR3 nucleotide sequence: TGCAGGGACCCCCAGGGAAGTACCTACGAGCAGTACTTC. This encodes CRDPQGSTYEQYF.

The chain links TRBV25-1 to TRBJ2-3; 12 bases are shared with TRBD2. Germline assignment: CDR1 MGHDK and CDR2 SYGVNS. V shed 6 bases and J 2 bases; nucleotides not matched to a gene: 6. There are 16 residues in the CDR3. Written as DNA, the CDR3 is TGTGCCAGCAGCCCCGGACTAGCGGGGTTCACAGATACGCAGTATTTT. Protein sequence: CASSPGLAGFTDTQYF.

V is TRBV7-2 and J is TRBJ2-2; weak D call: TRBD2 (7 bases). Germline V CDR1 and CDR2: SGHTA, FQGNSA. The CDR3 totals 14 residues. V was clipped by 7 bases and J by 7 bases, with 16 bases between them. The DNA of the CDR3 is TGTGCCAGCAAGTTGAGGGGGGGGAACGGGGAGCTGTTTTTT. It yields the protein CASKLRGGNGELFF. Together with reference TRBV7-2 and TRBJ2-2, the CDR3 gives the full variable domain: GAGVSQSPSNKVTEKGKDVELRCDPISGHTALYWYRQSLGQGLEFLIYFQGNSAPDKSGLPSDRFSAERTGGSVSTLTIQRTQQEDSAVYLCASKLRGGNGELFFGEGSRLTVL.

The V call is TRBV5-1, the J call TRBJ1-1, with TRBD1 matching 7 bases. Germline CDR1 SGHRS, CDR2 YFSETQ. The CDR3 is made up of 14 amino acids. V was clipped by 7 bases and J by 1 base; unmatched bases: 7. The CDR3 reads CASRTGARNTEAFF. The DNA of the CDR3 is TGCGCCAGCCGGACAGGTGCGAGGAACACTGAAGCTTTCTTT.

This clone was observed a single time. The gene calls are TRBV5-1 and TRBJ2-7; 11 nucleotides align to TRBD2. V dropped 4 bases and J dropped 3; count of bases not matched to a gene: 6. The CDR3 is 15 amino acids. The germline V gene encodes CDR1 SGHRS and CDR2 YFSETQ. The CDR3 DNA reads TGCGCCAGCAGCGACGGGACTAGCGGAAACTACGAGCAGTACTTC. This sequence encodes CASSDGTSGNYEQYF.

The CDR3 coding sequence is TGCAGCGCGGACAGGGGGTACACTGAAGCTTTCTTT. It specifies CSADRGYTEAFF. The chain joins TRBV29-1 to TRBJ1-1; 10 bases are shared with TRBD1. V lost 7 bases and J lost 3; bases outside the gene matches: 2. Germline loops: CDR1 SQVTM, CDR2 ANQGSEA. CDR3 length: 12 residues.

The chain joins TRBV15 to TRBJ2-1, with D possibly TRBD2 on 6 matching bases. The CDR3 extends over 14 amino acids. CDR1 is LNHNV and CDR2 is YYDKDF in the germline V gene (reference sequence). V lost 0 bases and J 8 bases, leaving 11 bases between the germline ends. CDR3 in amino acids: CATSRETSLHEQFF. The CDR3 DNA follows: TGTGCCACCAGCAGAGAGACTAGTCTCCATGAGCAGTTCTTC.

The chain joins TRBV5-1 to TRBJ2-1, with 12 positions matching TRBD2. J was trimmed by 2 bases and V by 1 base; bases with no gene match: 4. The CDR3 covers 17 residues. Germline V gives CDR1 SGHRS, CDR2 YFSETQ. CDR3 protein: CASSLNLAGGTYNEQFF. The CDR3 DNA reads as TGCGCCAGCAGCTTGAATCTAGCGGGGGGGACCTACAATGAGCAGTTCTTC.